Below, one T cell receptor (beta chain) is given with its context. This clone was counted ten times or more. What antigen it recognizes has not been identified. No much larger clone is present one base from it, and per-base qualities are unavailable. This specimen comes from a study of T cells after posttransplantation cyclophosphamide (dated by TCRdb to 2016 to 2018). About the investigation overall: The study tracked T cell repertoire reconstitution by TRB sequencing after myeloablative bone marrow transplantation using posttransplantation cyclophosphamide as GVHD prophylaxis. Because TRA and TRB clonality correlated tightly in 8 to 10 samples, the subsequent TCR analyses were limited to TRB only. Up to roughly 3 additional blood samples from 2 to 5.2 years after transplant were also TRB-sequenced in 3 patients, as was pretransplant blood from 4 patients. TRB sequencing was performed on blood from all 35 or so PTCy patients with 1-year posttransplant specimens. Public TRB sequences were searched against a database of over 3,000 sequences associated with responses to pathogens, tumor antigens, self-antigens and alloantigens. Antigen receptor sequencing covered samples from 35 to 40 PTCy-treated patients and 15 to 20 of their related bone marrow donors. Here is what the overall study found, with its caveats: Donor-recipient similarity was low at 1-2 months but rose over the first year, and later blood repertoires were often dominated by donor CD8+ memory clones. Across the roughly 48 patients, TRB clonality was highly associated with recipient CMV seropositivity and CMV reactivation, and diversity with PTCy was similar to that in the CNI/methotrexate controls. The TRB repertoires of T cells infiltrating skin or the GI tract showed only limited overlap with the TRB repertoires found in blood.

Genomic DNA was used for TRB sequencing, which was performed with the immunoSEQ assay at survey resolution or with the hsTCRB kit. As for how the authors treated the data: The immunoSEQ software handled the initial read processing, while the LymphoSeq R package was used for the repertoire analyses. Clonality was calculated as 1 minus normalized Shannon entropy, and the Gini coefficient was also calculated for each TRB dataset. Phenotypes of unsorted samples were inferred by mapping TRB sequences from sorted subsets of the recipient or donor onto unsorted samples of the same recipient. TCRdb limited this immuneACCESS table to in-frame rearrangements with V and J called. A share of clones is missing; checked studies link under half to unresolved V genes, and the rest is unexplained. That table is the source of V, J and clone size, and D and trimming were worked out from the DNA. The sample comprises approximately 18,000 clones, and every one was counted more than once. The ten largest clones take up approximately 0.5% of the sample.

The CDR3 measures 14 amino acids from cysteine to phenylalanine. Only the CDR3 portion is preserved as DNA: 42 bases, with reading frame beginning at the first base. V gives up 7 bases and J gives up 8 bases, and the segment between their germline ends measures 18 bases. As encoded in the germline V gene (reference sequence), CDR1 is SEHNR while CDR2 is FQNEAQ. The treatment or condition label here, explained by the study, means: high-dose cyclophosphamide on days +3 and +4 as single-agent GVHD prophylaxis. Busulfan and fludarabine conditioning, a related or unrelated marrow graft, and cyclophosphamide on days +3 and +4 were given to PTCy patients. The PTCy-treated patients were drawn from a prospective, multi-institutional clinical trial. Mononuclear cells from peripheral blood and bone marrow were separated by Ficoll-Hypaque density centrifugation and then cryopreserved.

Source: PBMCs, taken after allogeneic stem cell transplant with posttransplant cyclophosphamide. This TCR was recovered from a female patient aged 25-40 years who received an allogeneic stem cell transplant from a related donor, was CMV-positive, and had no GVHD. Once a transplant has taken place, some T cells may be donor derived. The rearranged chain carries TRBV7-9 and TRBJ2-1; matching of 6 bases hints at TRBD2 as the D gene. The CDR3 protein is CASTTPGGWYEQFF. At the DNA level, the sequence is TGTGCCAGCACCACTCCCGGGGGTTGGTATGAGCAGTTCTTC.